The rows below give T cell receptor beta chains drawn from one sample of a study of cytomegalovirus exposure and HLA in healthy donors. Libraries were prepared by immunoSEQ multiplex PCR; TCRdb keeps only in-frame clonotypes and omits some of them. This repertoire shows 180,000 or so clones, almost 80% found once; its top ten account for around 15%. The sequenced sample consisted of PBMCs. The receptors stem from a man in his fifties or sixties in good health and CMV-seropositive. Both conserved end residues are part of each CDR3. A D gene is named only where the DNA matches it firmly. Clone sizes are given selectively: once, few, many, or a class where the clone is expanded.

>NA|TRBV4-1|TRBJ1-1|NA
CASSQDPRNTEAFF
TGCGCCAGCAGCCAAGATCCCCGGAACACTGAAGCTTTCTTT
>TRBD1|TRBV6-5|TRBJ1-6|NA
CASSYGDRVFSPLHF
TGTGCCAGCAGTTACGGGGACAGGGTCTTCTCACCCCTCCACTTT
>TRBD1|TRBV18|TRBJ1-1|NA
CASSLGQGKNTEAFF
TGTGCCAGCTCGCTCGGACAGGGGAAGAACACTGAAGCTTTCTTT
>TRBD1|TRBV13|TRBJ2-2|NA
CASSTRQGGSGELFF
TGTGCCAGCAGCACTCGACAGGGGGGGTCCGGGGAGCTGTTTTTT
>NA|TRBV5-4|TRBJ1-6|NA
CASSFSGNSPLHF
TGTGCCAGCAGCTTTTCCGGGAATTCACCCCTCCACTTT
>NA|TRBV2|TRBJ2-5|NA
CASSEATPAQYF
TGTGCCAGCAGTGAAGCGACACCGGCCCAGTACTTC
>NA|TRBV19|TRBJ2-7|NA
CASSIWGLQIEQYF
TGTGCCAGTAGTATTTGGGGGCTACAAATAGAGCAGTACTTC
>NA|TRBV19|TRBJ1-5|NA
CASSIKPGGDQPQHF
TGTGCCAGTAGTATCAAGCCCGGAGGGGATCAGCCCCAGCATTTT
>TRBD1|TRBV19|TRBJ1-5|NA
CASRMTGDQPQHF
TGTGCCAGTAGGATGACAGGGGATCAGCCCCAGCATTTT
>TRBD1|TRBV5-8|TRBJ1-3|once
CASSLAATGGAFGNTIYF
TGTGCCAGCAGCTTGGCCGCGACAGGGGGCGCGTTTGGAAACACCATATATTTT
>NA|TRBV28|TRBJ1-5|NA
CASSLGRHQPQHF
TGTGCCAGCAGTTTAGGGAGGCACCAGCCCCAGCATTTT
>TRBD1|TRBV7-2|TRBJ1-2|NA
CASSSYRGTNYGYTF
TGTGCCAGCAGCTCGTACAGGGGCACTAACTATGGCTACACCTTC
>NA|TRBV27|TRBJ1-1|few
CASSLGLGAEAFF
TGTGCCAGCAGTTTAGGGCTGGGCGCTGAAGCTTTCTTT
>TRBD1|TRBV7-3|TRBJ1-2|NA
CASSHGTGYGYTF
TGTGCCAGCAGCCATGGGACAGGCTATGGCTACACCTTC
>NA|TRBV2|TRBJ1-5|NA
CASRDNSNQPQHF
TGTGCCAGCAGGGACAATAGCAATCAGCCCCAGCATTTT
>TRBD1|TRBV20-1|TRBJ1-2|NA
CSATGQGGYTF
TGCAGTGCCACTGGACAGGGCGGCTACACCTTC